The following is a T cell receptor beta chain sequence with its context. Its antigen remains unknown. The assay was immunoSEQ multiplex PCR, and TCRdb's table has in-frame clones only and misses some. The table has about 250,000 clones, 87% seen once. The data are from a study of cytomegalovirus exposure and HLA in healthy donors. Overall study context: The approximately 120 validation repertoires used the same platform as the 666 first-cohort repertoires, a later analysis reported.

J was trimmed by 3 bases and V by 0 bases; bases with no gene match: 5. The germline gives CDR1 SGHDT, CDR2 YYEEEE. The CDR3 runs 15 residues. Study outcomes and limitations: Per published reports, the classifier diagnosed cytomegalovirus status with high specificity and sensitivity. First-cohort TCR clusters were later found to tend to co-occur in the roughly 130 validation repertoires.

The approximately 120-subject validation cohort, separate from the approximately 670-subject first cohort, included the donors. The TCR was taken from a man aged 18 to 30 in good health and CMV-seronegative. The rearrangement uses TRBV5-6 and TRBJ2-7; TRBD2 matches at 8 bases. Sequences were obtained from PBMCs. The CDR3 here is CASSLEISGIYEQYF. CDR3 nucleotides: TGTGCCAGCAGCTTGGAGATTAGCGGGATCTACGAGCAGTACTTC.